This T cell receptor (beta chain) was documented in a study of blood T cell repertoires in COVID-19. Sequencing was performed with immunoSEQ multiplex PCR; in TCRdb, only in-frame clones are kept and a portion is missing. The table records about 250,000 clones, more than 75% of them present only once. Trimming stripped 2 bases from V and 4 bases from J, with 11 bases between. From germline, CDR1 is MNHEY and CDR2 SVGAGI. There are 14 residues in the CDR3. Sequences were obtained from peripheral blood. This clonotype originated in a woman of 80 years or more with COVID-19, enrolled during active disease. This chain links TRBV6-5 with TRBJ1-1, with D possibly matching TRBD1 (6 bases). CDR3 loop: CASSYTGRTTEAFF. The CDR3 DNA is TGTGCCAGCAGTTACACAGGGCGGACCACTGAAGCTTTCTTT.